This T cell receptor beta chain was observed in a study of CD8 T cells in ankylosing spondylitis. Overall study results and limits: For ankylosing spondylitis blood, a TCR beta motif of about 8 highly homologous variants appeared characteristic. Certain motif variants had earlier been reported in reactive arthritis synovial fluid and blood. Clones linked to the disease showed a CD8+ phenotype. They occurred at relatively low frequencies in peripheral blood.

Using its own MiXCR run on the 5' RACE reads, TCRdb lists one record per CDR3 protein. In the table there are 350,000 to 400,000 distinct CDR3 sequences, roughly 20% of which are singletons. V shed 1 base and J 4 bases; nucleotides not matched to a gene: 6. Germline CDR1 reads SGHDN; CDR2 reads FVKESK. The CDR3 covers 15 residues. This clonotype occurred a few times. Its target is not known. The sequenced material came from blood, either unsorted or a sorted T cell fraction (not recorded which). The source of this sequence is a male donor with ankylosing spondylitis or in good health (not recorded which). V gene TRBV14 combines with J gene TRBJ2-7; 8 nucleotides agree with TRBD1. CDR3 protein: CASSQVQGARYEQYF. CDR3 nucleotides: TGTGCCAGCAGCCAAGTCCAGGGGGCTAGGTACGAGCAGTACTTC.